Listed below are T cell receptor beta chains from one sample, sequenced in a study of early T cells in non-severe SARS-CoV-2 infection. TCRdb processed the 5' RACE reads anew with MiXCR; each CDR3 protein has one entry. The sample has more than 20,000 distinct CDR3 sequences, 4% to 5.5% seen once. Sequencing used whole blood. All receptors come from an adult who was a healthcare worker with PCR-confirmed SARS-CoV-2 infection or an uninfected control (not recorded which). Both conserved end residues are trimmed from each CDR3. D genes are given only for firm matches.

J: TRBJ2-3
D: TRBD1
V: TRBV12-3/TRBV12-4
CDR3: ASSNTGVDTQY

J: TRBJ1-1
D: TRBD1
V: TRBV7-9
CDR3: ASSLVYRGTEAF

J: TRBJ1-2
D: .
V: TRBV28
CDR3: ASSLVQANYGYT

J: TRBJ2-7
D: .
V: TRBV4-2
CDR3: ASSQDGFFGEQY

J: TRBJ2-1
D: .
V: TRBV6-1
CDR3: ARLQGGEQF

J: TRBJ2-7
D: TRBD1
V: TRBV18
CDR3: ASSPTGGYEQY

J: TRBJ2-5
D: TRBD1
V: TRBV6-5
CDR3: ASSPGTGMTETQY

J: TRBJ2-1
D: TRBD2
V: TRBV4-1
CDR3: ASSQASSGGAFGLVQF

J: TRBJ2-2
D: TRBD2
V: TRBV24-1
CDR3: ATSDLTSGNTGELF

J: TRBJ2-1
D: .
V: TRBV6-1
CDR3: ASSGDAYNEQF

J: TRBJ2-7
D: TRBD2
V: TRBV20-1
CDR3: SASVQRGVGEQY

J: TRBJ2-7
D: TRBD1
V: TRBV11-2
CDR3: ASSLTSGQGYEQY

J: TRBJ2-1
D: TRBD2
V: TRBV20-1
CDR3: SATTSASSYNEQF

J: TRBJ2-3
D: .
V: TRBV18
CDR3: ASSPTGGHTDTQY

J: TRBJ1-5
D: .
V: TRBV3-1
CDR3: ASSLDPEQPQH

J: TRBJ2-3
D: .
V: TRBV29-1
CDR3: SVWAGTDTQY

J: TRBJ2-1
D: .
V: TRBV11-1
CDR3: ASTSQGSGANEQF

J: TRBJ2-3
D: TRBD1
V: TRBV7-6
CDR3: ASSSGQGTDTQY

J: TRBJ2-3
D: .
V: TRBV6-1
CDR3: ASSDQRRLVLTDTQY

J: TRBJ2-3
D: .
V: TRBV12-3/TRBV12-4
CDR3: ASSFLVTDTQY

J: TRBJ2-2
D: TRBD1
V: TRBV6-6
CDR3: ASSPWGQGNTGELF

J: TRBJ1-1
D: .
V: TRBV7-9
CDR3: ASSLVRGEAF